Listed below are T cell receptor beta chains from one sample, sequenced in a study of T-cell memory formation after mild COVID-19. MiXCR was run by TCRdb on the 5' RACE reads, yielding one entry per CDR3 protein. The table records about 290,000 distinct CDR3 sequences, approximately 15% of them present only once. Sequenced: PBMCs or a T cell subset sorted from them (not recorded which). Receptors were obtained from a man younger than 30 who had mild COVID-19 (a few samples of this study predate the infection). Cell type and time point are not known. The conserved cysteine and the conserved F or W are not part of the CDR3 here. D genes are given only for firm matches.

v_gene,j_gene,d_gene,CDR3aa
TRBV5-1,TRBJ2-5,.,ASSSEGKETQY
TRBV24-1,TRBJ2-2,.,ATSDHTGDTGELF
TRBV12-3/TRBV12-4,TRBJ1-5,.,ASSLQSQPQH
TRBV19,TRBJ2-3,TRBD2,ASSTISLGGTQY
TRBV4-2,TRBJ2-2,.,ASSQEGVESRPNTGELF
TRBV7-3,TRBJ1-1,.,ASSFTRNTEAF
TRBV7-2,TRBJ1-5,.,ASSLVAGANQPQH
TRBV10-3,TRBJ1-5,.,AISESKSAGPNQPQH
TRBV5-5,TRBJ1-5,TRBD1,ASSFFPGTGGESNQPQH
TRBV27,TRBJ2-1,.,ASRQENNEQF
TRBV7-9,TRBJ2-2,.,ASSLGPMGTGELF
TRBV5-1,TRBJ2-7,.,ASSLGGGMDEQY
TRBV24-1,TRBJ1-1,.,ATSDSGRTNTEAF
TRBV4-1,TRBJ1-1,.,ASSYTGSLRTTEAF
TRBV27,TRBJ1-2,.,ASSSLGQGSIYGYT
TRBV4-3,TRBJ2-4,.,ASSQDRNRQY
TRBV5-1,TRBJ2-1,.,ASSLTIGEHNEQF
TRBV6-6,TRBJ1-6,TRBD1,ASSDRGGSPLH
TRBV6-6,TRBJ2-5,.,ASSWGLAIETQY
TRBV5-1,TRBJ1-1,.,ASSPRPDEGTEAF
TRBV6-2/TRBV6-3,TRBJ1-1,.,ASSYSRTRGEFNEAF
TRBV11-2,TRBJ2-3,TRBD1,ASSNRDRGNTQY
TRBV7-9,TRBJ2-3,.,ASSFYKDGIDTQY
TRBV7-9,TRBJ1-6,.,ASSWIEVVPLH
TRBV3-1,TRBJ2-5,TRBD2,ASSQSLAAETQY
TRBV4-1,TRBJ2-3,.,ASSQEDFRDPSTDTQY